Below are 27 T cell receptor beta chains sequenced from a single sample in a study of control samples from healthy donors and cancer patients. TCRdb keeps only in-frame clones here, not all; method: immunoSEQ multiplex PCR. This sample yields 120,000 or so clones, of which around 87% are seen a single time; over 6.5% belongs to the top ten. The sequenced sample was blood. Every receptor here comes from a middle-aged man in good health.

CDR3 loop: CASSLDRGRSTDTQYF. In DNA, the CDR3 is TGTGCCAGCAGCTTAGACAGGGGGAGAAGCACAGATACGCAGTATTTT. The chain is built from TRBV7-9 and TRBJ2-3, with 8 bases matching TRBD1. The CDR3 runs to 16 residues. V lost 1 base, J lost 0 bases, and 3 bases stayed unmatched. Germline CDR1 reads SEHNR; CDR2 reads FQNEAQ (reference sequence).

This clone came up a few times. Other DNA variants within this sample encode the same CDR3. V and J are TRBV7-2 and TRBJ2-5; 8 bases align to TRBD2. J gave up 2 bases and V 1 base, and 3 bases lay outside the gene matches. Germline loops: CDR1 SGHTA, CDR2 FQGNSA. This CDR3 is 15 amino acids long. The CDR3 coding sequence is TGTGCCAGCAGCTTAGTAGCGGGGTCTCAAGAGACCCAGTACTTC. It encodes CASSLVAGSQETQYF.

The CDR3 sequence: CASSPRDSQPQHF. The CDR3 DNA reads as TGTGCCAGCAGTCCACGGGACAGTCAGCCCCAGCATTTT. The chain joins TRBV12-3 or TRBV12-4 to TRBJ1-5, with 7 bases fitting TRBD1. CDR3 length: 13 amino acids. With 5 bases clipped from V and 6 bases from J, the junction kept 4 bases outside the gene matches.

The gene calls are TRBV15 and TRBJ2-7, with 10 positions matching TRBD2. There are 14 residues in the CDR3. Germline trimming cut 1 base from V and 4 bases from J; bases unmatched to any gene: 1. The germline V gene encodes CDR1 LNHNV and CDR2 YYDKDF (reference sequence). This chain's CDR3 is CATSRGTSGYEQYF. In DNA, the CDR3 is TGTGCCACCAGCAGAGGGACTAGCGGTTACGAGCAGTACTTC.

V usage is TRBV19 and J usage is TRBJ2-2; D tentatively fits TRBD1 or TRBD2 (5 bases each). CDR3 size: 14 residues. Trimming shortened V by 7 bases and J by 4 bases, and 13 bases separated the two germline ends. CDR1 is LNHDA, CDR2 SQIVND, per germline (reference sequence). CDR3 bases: TGTGCCAGTACCGACCGAGGGGTCACCGGGGAGCTGTTTTTT. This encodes CASTDRGVTGELFF.

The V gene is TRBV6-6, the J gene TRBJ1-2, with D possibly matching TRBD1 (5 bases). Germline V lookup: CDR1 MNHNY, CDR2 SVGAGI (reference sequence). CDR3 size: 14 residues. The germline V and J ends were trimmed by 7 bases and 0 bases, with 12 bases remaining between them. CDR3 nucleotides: TGTGCCAGCAACGAAATGACAGCTAACTATGGCTACACCTTC. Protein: CASNEMTANYGYTF.

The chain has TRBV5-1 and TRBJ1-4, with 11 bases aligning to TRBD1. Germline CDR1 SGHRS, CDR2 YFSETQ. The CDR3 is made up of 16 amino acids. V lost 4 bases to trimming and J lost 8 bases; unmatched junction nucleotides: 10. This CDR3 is CASSHLRGQGEEKLFF. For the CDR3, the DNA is TGCGCCAGCAGCCACCTTCGGGGACAGGGGGAGGAAAAACTGTTTTTT.

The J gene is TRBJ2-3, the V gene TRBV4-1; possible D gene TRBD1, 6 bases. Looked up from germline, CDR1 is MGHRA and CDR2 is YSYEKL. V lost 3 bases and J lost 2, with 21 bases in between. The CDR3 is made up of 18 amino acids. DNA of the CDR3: TGCGCCAGCAGCCAGGGACCTACCGGGACAACGTACACAGATACGCAGTATTTT. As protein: CASSQGPTGTTYTDTQYF.

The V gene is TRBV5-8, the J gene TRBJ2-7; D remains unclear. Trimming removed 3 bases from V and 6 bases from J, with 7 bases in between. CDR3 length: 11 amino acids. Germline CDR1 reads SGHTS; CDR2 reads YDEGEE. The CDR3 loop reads CASSYILEQYF. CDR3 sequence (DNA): TGTGCCAGCAGCTATATTCTCGAGCAGTACTTC.

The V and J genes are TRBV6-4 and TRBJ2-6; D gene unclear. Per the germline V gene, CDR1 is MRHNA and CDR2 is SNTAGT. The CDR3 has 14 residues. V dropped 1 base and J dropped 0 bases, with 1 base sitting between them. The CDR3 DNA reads TGTGCCAGCAGTGACTTCTCTGGGGCCAACGTCCTGACTTTC. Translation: CASSDFSGANVLTF.

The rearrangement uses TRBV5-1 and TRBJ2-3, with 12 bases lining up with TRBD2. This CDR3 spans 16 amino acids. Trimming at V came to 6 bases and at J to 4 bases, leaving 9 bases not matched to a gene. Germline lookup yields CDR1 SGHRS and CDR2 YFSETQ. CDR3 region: CASNWGLAGGADTQYF. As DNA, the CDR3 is TGCGCCAGCAATTGGGGACTAGCGGGCGGAGCAGATACGCAGTATTTT. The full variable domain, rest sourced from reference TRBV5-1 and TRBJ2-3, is KAGVTQTPRYLIKTRGQQVTLSCSPISGHRSVSWYQQTPGQGLQFLFEYFSETQRNKGNFPGRFSGRQFSNSRSEMNVSTLELGDSALYLCASNWGLAGGADTQYFGPGTRLTVL.

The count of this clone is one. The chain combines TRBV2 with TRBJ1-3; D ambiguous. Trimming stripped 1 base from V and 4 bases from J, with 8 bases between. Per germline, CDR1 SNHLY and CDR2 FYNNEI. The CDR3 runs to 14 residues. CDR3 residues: CASSEVTSGNTIYF. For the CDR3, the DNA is TGTGCCAGCAGTGAAGTGACATCAGGAAACACCATATATTTT.

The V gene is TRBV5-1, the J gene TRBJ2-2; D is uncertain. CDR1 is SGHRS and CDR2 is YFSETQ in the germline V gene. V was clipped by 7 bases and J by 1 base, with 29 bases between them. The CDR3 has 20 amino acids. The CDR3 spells CASRLGKAGSILLNTGELFF. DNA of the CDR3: TGCGCCAGCCGACTGGGTAAGGCCGGCTCCATTTTGCTGAACACCGGGGAGCTGTTTTTT. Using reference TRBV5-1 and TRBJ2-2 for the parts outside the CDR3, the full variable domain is KAGVTQTPRYLIKTRGQQVTLSCSPISGHRSVSWYQQTPGQGLQFLFEYFSETQRNKGNFPGRFSGRQFSNSRSEMNVSTLELGDSALYLCASRLGKAGSILLNTGELFFGEGSRLTVL.

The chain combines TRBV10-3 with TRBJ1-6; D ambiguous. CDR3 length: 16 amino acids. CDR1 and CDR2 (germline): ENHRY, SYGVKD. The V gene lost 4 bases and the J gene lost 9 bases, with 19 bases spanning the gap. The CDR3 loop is CAISGPGGSIRSPLHF. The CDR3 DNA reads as TGTGCCATCAGTGGCCCTGGAGGTTCTATACGTTCACCCCTCCACTTT.

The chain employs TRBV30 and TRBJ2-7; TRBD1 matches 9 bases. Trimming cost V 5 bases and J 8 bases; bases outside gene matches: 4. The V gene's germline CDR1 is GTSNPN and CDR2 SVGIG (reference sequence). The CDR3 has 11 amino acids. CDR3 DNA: TGTGCCTGGGGGGGACAGGGCCAGCAGTACTTC. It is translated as CAWGGQGQQYF.

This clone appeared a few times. Written as DNA, the CDR3 is TGTGCCAGCAGCGTAGGGGCAGGGGCTGGAAACACCATATATTTT. Amino acid sequence: CASSVGAGAGNTIYF. The genes are TRBV9 and TRBJ1-3; maybe TRBD1 (6 bases). The CDR3 is 15 amino acids. Germline-derived CDR1 and CDR2 are SGDLS and YYNGEE. The V gene lost 0 bases and the J gene lost 2 bases, with 9 bases spanning the gap. The full variable domain, in which reference TRBV9 and TRBJ1-3 provide the parts outside the CDR3, is DSGVTQTPKHLITATGQRVTLRCSPRSGDLSVYWYQQSLDQGLQFLIQYYNGEERAKGNILERFSAQQFPDLHSELNLSSLELGDSALYFCASSVGAGAGNTIYFGEGSWLTVV.

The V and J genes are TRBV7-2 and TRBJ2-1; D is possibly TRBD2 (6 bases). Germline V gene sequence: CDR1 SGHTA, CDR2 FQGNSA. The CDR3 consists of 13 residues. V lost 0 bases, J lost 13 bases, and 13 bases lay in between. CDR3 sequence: CASSLAMEGEQFF. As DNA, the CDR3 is TGTGCCAGCAGCTTAGCAATGGAGGGTGAACAGTTCTTC.

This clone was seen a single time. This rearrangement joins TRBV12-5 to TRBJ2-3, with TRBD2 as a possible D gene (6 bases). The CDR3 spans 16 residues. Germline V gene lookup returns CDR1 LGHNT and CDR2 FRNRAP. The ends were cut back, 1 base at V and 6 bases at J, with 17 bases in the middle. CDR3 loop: CASGLERTTFLDTQYF. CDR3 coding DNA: TGTGCTAGTGGTTTGGAAAGGACTACCTTTCTGGATACGCAGTATTTT.

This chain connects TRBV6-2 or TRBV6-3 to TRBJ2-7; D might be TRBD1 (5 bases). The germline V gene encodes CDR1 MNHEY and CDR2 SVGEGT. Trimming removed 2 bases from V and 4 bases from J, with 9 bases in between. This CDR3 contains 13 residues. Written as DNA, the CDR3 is TGTGCCAGCAGTTACGCAGGGTCTTACGAGCAGTACTTC. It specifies CASSYAGSYEQYF.

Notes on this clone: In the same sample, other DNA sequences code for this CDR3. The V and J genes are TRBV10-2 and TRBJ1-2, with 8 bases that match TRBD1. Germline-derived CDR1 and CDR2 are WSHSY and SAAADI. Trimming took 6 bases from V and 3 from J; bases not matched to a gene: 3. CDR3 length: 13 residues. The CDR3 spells CASSGTGDYGYTF. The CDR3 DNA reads TGCGCCAGCAGCGGGACAGGAGACTATGGCTACACCTTC.

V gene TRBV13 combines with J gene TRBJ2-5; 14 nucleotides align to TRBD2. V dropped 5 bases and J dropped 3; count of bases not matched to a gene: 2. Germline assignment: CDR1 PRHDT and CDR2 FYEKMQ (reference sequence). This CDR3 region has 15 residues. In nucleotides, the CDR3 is TGTGCCAGCAGCCCGACTAGCGGGGGGGAAGAGACCCAGTACTTC. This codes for CASSPTSGGEETQYF.

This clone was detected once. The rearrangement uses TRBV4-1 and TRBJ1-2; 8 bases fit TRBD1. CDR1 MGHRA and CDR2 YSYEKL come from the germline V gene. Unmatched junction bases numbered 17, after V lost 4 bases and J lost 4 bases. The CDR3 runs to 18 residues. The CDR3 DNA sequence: TGCGCCAGCAGCCTAGCAGGCAGGGGGCGATCTCATCCCTATGGCTACACCTTC. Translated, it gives CASSLAGRGRSHPYGYTF.

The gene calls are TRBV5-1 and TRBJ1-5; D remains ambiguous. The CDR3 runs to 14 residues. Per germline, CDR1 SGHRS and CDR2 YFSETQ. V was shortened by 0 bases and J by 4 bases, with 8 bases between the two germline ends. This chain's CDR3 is CASSLVGGNQPQHF. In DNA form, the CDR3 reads TGCGCCAGCAGCTTGGTGGGCGGAAATCAGCCCCAGCATTTT.

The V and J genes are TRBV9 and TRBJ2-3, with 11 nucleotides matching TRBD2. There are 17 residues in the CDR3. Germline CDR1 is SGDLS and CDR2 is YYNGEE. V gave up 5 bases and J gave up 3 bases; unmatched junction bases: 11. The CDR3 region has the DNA TGTGCCAGCAGTTTTAGCGGGGGGGCATCTCGTACAGATACGCAGTATTTT. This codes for CASSFSGGASRTDTQYF.

The CDR3 spells CAWRGHQPQHF. DNA for the CDR3: TGTGCCTGGAGGGGACATCAGCCCCAGCATTTT. The chain is built from TRBV30 and TRBJ1-5; tentatively, D is TRBD1 (5 bases). This CDR3 region has 11 residues. Trimming cost V 3 bases and J 5 bases, with 5 bases left between them. Looked up from germline, CDR1 is GTSNPN and CDR2 is SVGIG (reference sequence).

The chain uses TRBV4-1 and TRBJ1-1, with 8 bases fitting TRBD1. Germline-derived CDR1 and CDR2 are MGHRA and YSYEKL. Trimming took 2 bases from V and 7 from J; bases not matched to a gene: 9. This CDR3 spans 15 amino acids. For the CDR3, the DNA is TGCGCCAGCAGCCAACAGACAGGGGTGAAGGGTGAAGCTTTCTTT. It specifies CASSQQTGVKGEAFF.

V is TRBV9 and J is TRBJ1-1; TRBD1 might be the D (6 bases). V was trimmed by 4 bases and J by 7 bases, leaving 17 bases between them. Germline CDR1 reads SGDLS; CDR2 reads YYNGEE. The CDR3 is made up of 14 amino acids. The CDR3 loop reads CASSPQGKYFEAFF. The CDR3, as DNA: TGTGCCAGCAGCCCCCAGGGGAAATACTTTGAAGCTTTCTTT.